A selection of T cell receptor beta chains follows, all from one sample in a study of shared clonotypes between healthy human individuals. Sequencing was performed with immunoSEQ multiplex PCR; in TCRdb, only in-frame clones are kept and a portion is missing. The table shows under 600,000 clones, with 90% to 96% occurring only once. The sequenced sample was naive CD4+ T cells sorted from blood. The receptors stem from a woman aged 25 to 45 in good health. Each CDR3 is given with its conserved first and last residue. The D gene is left open where the match is weak. Not every row has a clone size; where given, it reads once, few, many or a size class.

J gene | D gene | V gene | clone size | CDR3 DNA | CDR3 protein
TRBJ1-1 | NA | TRBV28 | once | TGTGCCAGCAGCCTTACCGGGATGAACACTGAAGCTTTCTTT | CASSLTGMNTEAFF
TRBJ2-3 | TRBD2 | TRBV15 | NA | TGTGCCACCAGCAGAGTATTAGCGGGAGGCGGCGGGTTGAGGACAGATACGCAGTATTTT | CATSRVLAGGGGLRTDTQYF
TRBJ2-7 | TRBD2 | TRBV28 | NA | TGTGCCAGCAGTTATAACGGACTAGCGGGAATTTCGTACTACGAGCAGTACTTC | CASSYNGLAGISYYEQYF
TRBJ2-7 | TRBD1 | TRBV5-6 | NA | TGTGCCAGCAGCTCAACGGGACAGGCGAACTACGAGCAGTACTTC | CASSSTGQANYEQYF
TRBJ2-3 | TRBD2 | TRBV11-2 | NA | TGTGCCAGCAGAAATAGCGGGAGTTTGTCGTATGGAACAGATACGCAGTATTTT | CASRNSGSLSYGTDTQYF
TRBJ2-7 | TRBD1 | TRBV28 | NA | TGTGCCAGCAGCGCCCCGGGGACAGTCACCTACGAGCAGTACTTC | CASSAPGTVTYEQYF
TRBJ1-1 | NA | TRBV9 | NA | TGTGCCAGCAGCGTAGACTTATACACTGAAGCTTTCTTT | CASSVDLYTEAFF
TRBJ2-7 | TRBD1 | TRBV14 | NA | TGTGCCAGCAGCCAAGACTTGGGGACAGGGGATACCGAGCAGTACTTC | CASSQDLGTGDTEQYF
TRBJ2-3 | TRBD1 | TRBV27 | NA | TGTGCCAGCAGTTTTGTTGGACAGGGCACAGATACGCAGTATTTT | CASSFVGQGTDTQYF
TRBJ2-1 | TRBD1 | TRBV6-6 | NA | TGTGCCAGCAGTCCAGGGGGCTCCTACAATGAGCAGTTCTTC | CASSPGGSYNEQFF